The 6 T cell receptor beta chains in this list originate from one sample, sequenced in a study of shared clonotypes between healthy human individuals. This table comes from immunoSEQ multiplex PCR, and its TCRdb copy is limited to in-frame clones, with some not included. The sample carries 780,000 or so clones, over 55% recorded once. The sequenced sample consisted of memory CD4+ T cells sorted from blood. Described subset: CD45RA-negative fraction. Receptors originate from a woman between 25 and 40 years old in good health.

The V and J genes are TRBV27 and TRBJ1-5; D is uncertain. The CDR3 is 13 residues long. Germline V gives CDR1 MNHEY, CDR2 SMNVEV (reference sequence). Trimming removed 8 bases from V and 0 bases from J, with 8 bases in between. The DNA of the CDR3 is TGTGCCAGCGGCGTTAATAGCAATCAGCCCCAGCATTTT. Translated: CASGVNSNQPQHF.

V is TRBV2 and J is TRBJ2-7, with TRBD1 identical over 12 bases. This CDR3 has 15 residues. Germline V gene sequence: CDR1 SNHLY, CDR2 FYNNEI. J lost 6 bases, V lost 8 bases, and 11 bases had no gene match. Written as DNA, the CDR3 is TGTGCCAGCCACAATCCGGGACAGGGGGCTGTCGAGCAGTACTTC. It codes for CASHNPGQGAVEQYF.

The chain joins TRBV11-2 to TRBJ2-5; D may be TRBD1 or TRBD2 (5 bases each). The V and J ends lost 5 bases and 5 bases respectively, with 18 bases between them. The CDR3 extends over 15 amino acids. Germline V gives CDR1 SGHAT, CDR2 FQNNGV. The CDR3 DNA sequence: TGTGCCAGCAGCCTTCGAGGGGCGTCAGGCGAGACCCAGTACTTC. Its translation: CASSLRGASGETQYF.

The rearrangement links TRBV28 to TRBJ2-3; D is undetermined. This CDR3 spans 13 amino acids. The germline V and J ends were trimmed by 7 bases and 2 bases, with 10 bases remaining between them. Per the germline V gene, CDR1 is MDHEN and CDR2 is SYDVKM. Written as DNA, the CDR3 is TGTGCCAGCAACCTGGGTCTCACAGATACGCAGTATTTT. Translated: CASNLGLTDTQYF. Full variable domain (remainder filled in from reference TRBV28 and TRBJ2-3): DVKVTQSSRYLVKRTGEKVFLECVQDMDHENMFWYRQDPGLGLRLIYFSYDVKMKEKGDIPEGYSVSREKKERFSLILESASTNQTSMYLCASNLGLTDTQYFGPGTRLTVL.

For this clone: Other DNA sequences in this specimen translate into the identical CDR3. This rearrangement joins TRBV9 to TRBJ2-7; 11 bases fit TRBD2. V lost 0 bases to trimming and J lost 2 bases; unmatched junction nucleotides: 1. The CDR3 consists of 15 residues. Germline CDR1 and CDR2: SGDLS and YYNGEE. The CDR3 coding sequence is TGTGCCAGCAGCGTAGGACTAGCGGGACCCTACGAGCAGTACTTC. It specifies CASSVGLAGPYEQYF.

This clone has just one count. The chain is built from TRBV28 and TRBJ2-7; unclear D gene. CDR3 length: 14 amino acids. Germline CDR1 reads MDHEN; CDR2 reads SYDVKM. V lost 3 bases to trimming and J lost 5 bases, with 14 bases between them. The CDR3 region is CASSLVPGSHEQYF. Written as DNA, the CDR3 is TGTGCCAGCAGTTTGGTTCCGGGTAGTCACGAGCAGTACTTC.